A selection of T cell receptor beta chains follows, all from one sample in a study of T cell responses to AZD1222 COVID-19 vaccine. Produced via immunoSEQ multiplex PCR; TCRdb's table is partial and in-frame only. The sample lists tens of thousands of clones, roughly 85% seen once, with about 4.5% in the top ten. Sequenced here: peripheral blood, sampled 28 days after the second AZD1222 dose. These receptors were taken from an adult who received the AZD1222 COVID-19 vaccine. Both conserved end residues are part of each CDR3. Fields, in order: D gene, J gene, V gene, clone size, CDR3 DNA, CDR3 protein. D genes are given only for firm matches. Where a row states a size, it is once, few, many or the class of an expanded clone; other rows omit it.

D: -
J: TRBJ2-2
V: TRBV7-6
size: -
DNA: TGTGCCAGCAGCTTAAGAGGCACCGGGGAGCTGTTTTTT
CDR3: CASSLRGTGELFF

D: TRBD1
J: TRBJ2-2
V: TRBV5-8
size: -
DNA: TGTGCCAGCAGCTTTCAGGGGGCTGGCGGGGAGCTGTTTTTT
CDR3: CASSFQGAGGELFF

D: -
J: TRBJ2-3
V: TRBV18
size: -
DNA: TGTGCCAGCTCACCTATAGGACTCTTCACAGATACGCAGTATTTT
CDR3: CASSPIGLFTDTQYF

D: TRBD1
J: TRBJ1-2
V: TRBV18
size: -
DNA: TGTGCCAGCTTTGGCGAGGAGACAGGGGGCCATGGCTACACCTTC
CDR3: CASFGEETGGHGYTF

D: TRBD1
J: TRBJ1-1
V: TRBV15
size: -
DNA: TGTGCCACCAGCAGAGCCACCCCGCAGGGGGGCGACACTGAAGCTTTCTTT
CDR3: CATSRATPQGGDTEAFF

D: TRBD2
J: TRBJ2-3
V: TRBV5-1
size: -
DNA: TGCGCCAGCAGCCGGGGGGCTAGCGGGGCCACAGATACGCAGTATTTT
CDR3: CASSRGASGATDTQYF

D: -
J: TRBJ2-5
V: TRBV9
size: -
DNA: TGTGCCAGCAGCTCCCGATCGGGGTTAAAGACCCAGTACTTC
CDR3: CASSSRSGLKTQYF

D: TRBD2
J: TRBJ2-3
V: TRBV7-3
size: once
DNA: TGTGCCAGCAGCTTAGCGGGAGATTGGGTAGATACGCAGTATTTT
CDR3: CASSLAGDWVDTQYF

D: -
J: TRBJ2-2
V: TRBV11-2
size: -
DNA: TGTGCCAGCAGCCAGGGGGGGGGTTTCGCAGGTCGAAACACCGGGGAGCTGTTTTTT
CDR3: CASSQGGGFAGRNTGELFF

D: TRBD2
J: TRBJ2-7
V: TRBV4-1
size: -
DNA: TGCGCCAGCAGCCTACAGACTAGCGGGAGGACCTACGAGCAGTACTTC
CDR3: CASSLQTSGRTYEQYF

D: -
J: TRBJ2-5
V: TRBV10-1
size: once
DNA: TGCGCCAGCAGTGTAACCGTCGGGGGGACCCAGTACTTC
CDR3: CASSVTVGGTQYF

D: TRBD2
J: TRBJ2-7
V: TRBV4-1
size: -
DNA: TGCGCCAGCAGCCCGGCAGGCGGGAGCCTCCTGATTGAGCAGTACTTC
CDR3: CASSPAGGSLLIEQYF

D: -
J: TRBJ2-1
V: TRBV27
size: -
DNA: TGTGCCAGCAGTTTAACGGGGGAGGGGGATGAGCAGTTCTTC
CDR3: CASSLTGEGDEQFF

D: TRBD2
J: TRBJ2-3
V: TRBV7-8
size: -
DNA: TGTGCCAGCAGCTTCAAAGCGGGGGGGATCACAGATACGCAGTATTTT
CDR3: CASSFKAGGITDTQYF

D: TRBD1
J: TRBJ1-6
V: TRBV14
size: -
DNA: TGTGCCAGCAGCCAGGACAGGGCAGGGGATAATTCACCCCTCCACTTT
CDR3: CASSQDRAGDNSPLHF

D: TRBD1
J: TRBJ1-6
V: TRBV27
size: once
DNA: TGTGCCAGCAGTTTATCCCAGGGGGCGCATTCACCCCTCCACTTT
CDR3: CASSLSQGAHSPLHF

D: TRBD2
J: TRBJ2-1
V: TRBV7-8
size: -
DNA: TGTGCCAGCAGCTTAGAACTAGCGGGAGGGTACAATGAGCAGTTCTTC
CDR3: CASSLELAGGYNEQFF

D: TRBD2
J: TRBJ2-3
V: TRBV4-1
size: -
DNA: TGCGCCAGCAGCCAGTATAGCGGGGGGGGCCCAGATACGCAGTATTTT
CDR3: CASSQYSGGGPDTQYF

D: -
J: TRBJ1-4
V: TRBV25-1
size: -
DNA: TGTGCCAGCACCGGGGTCAGGCCTTATGAAAAACTGTTTTTT
CDR3: CASTGVRPYEKLFF

D: TRBD2
J: TRBJ2-2
V: TRBV4-1
size: -
DNA: TGCGCCAGCAGCCAAGATCATAGCGGGGGGGCCGGGGAGCTGTTTTTT
CDR3: CASSQDHSGGAGELFF

D: -
J: TRBJ2-3
V: TRBV7-8
size: -
DNA: TGTGCCAGCTCCGAATCGGCTTCTAGCACAGATACGCAGTATTTT
CDR3: CASSESASSTDTQYF

D: TRBD1
J: TRBJ2-7
V: TRBV9
size: once
DNA: TGTGCCAGCAGCCCCTCCCTCGACAGGGAGTACGAGCAGTACTTC
CDR3: CASSPSLDREYEQYF

D: TRBD1
J: TRBJ2-5
V: TRBV15
size: -
DNA: TGTGCCACCTCCCAGGGGGCGCGAGAGACCCAGTACTTC
CDR3: CATSQGARETQYF

D: -
J: TRBJ2-4
V: TRBV19
size: -
DNA: TGTGCCAGTCAGATGGGGGTTTGGAACATTCAGTACTTC
CDR3: CASQMGVWNIQYF

D: TRBD2
J: TRBJ2-3
V: TRBV6-2/TRBV6-3
size: -
DNA: TGTGCCAGCAGTTTGACTCCGGGACTAGCGGGCACAGATACGCAGTATTTT
CDR3: CASSLTPGLAGTDTQYF

D: TRBD1
J: TRBJ1-1
V: TRBV19
size: -
DNA: TGTGCCAGTAGTAGAAACGACAGGGGCGGGAACACTGAAGCTTTCTTT
CDR3: CASSRNDRGGNTEAFF

D: -
J: TRBJ1-2
V: TRBV5-1
size: -
DNA: TGCGCCAGCAGCCCCGGGGGGGTCGTTTCAGGCGGTGGCTACACCTTC
CDR3: CASSPGGVVSGGGYTF

D: -
J: TRBJ1-1
V: TRBV15
size: medium-sized
DNA: TGTGCCACCAGCAGAGATCTGGGGGAAAACACTGAAGCTTTCTTT
CDR3: CATSRDLGENTEAFF

D: TRBD2
J: TRBJ2-7
V: TRBV5-5
size: -
DNA: TGTGCCAGCAGCTTGGGTAGAGGAGCGGGGAGCTCCTACGAGCAGTACTTC
CDR3: CASSLGRGAGSSYEQYF

D: -
J: TRBJ2-3
V: TRBV5-1
size: -
DNA: TGCGCCAGCAGCTTGGGAGTTAATAGCCTCACAGATACGCAGTATTTT
CDR3: CASSLGVNSLTDTQYF

D: TRBD2
J: TRBJ2-5
V: TRBV19
size: -
DNA: TGTGCCAGTAGTATAGAACTAGCGGGAAGGAGGACCCAGTACTTC
CDR3: CASSIELAGRRTQYF

D: TRBD2
J: TRBJ2-2
V: TRBV9
size: -
DNA: TGTGCCAGCAGCGTGGGACTAGCGGGAGGGCCTAGCACCGGGGAGCTGTTTTTT
CDR3: CASSVGLAGGPSTGELFF

D: TRBD1
J: TRBJ1-2
V: TRBV7-9
size: -
DNA: TGTGCCAGCAGCACAGGGGCAGCCAACTATGGCTACACCTTC
CDR3: CASSTGAANYGYTF

D: -
J: TRBJ1-6
V: TRBV7-2
size: -
DNA: TGTGCCAGCAGCCTCCCTTACCCGGGAGCCGTCCAATCACCCCTCCACTTT
CDR3: CASSLPYPGAVQSPLHF

D: -
J: TRBJ2-1
V: TRBV7-9
size: -
DNA: TGTGCCAGCAGCTTAGCGGGAGCCAATGAGCAGTTCTTC
CDR3: CASSLAGANEQFF

D: TRBD1
J: TRBJ2-5
V: TRBV18
size: -
DNA: TGTGCCAGCTCACCGAACCGGCCACAGGGGGCCCAAGAGACCCAGTACTTC
CDR3: CASSPNRPQGAQETQYF

D: -
J: TRBJ2-2
V: TRBV7-2
size: -
DNA: TGTGCCAGCAGCTCCCGACAGGGAGGGACCGGGGAGCTGTTTTTT
CDR3: CASSSRQGGTGELFF

D: -
J: TRBJ2-5
V: TRBV6-2/TRBV6-3
size: -
DNA: TGTGCCAGCAGCCTCGGTCTAGTTACAGCCCACCAAGAGACCCAGTACTTC
CDR3: CASSLGLVTAHQETQYF

D: -
J: TRBJ1-2
V: TRBV6-5
size: -
DNA: TGTGCCAGCAGTTCCCCCGAGGGACACTACTATGGCTACACCTTC
CDR3: CASSSPEGHYYGYTF

D: TRBD2
J: TRBJ2-3
V: TRBV10-1
size: -
DNA: TGCGCCAGCAGTGAAATACAGCGGGGGGGTGCAGATACGCAGTATTTT
CDR3: CASSEIQRGGADTQYF

D: TRBD1
J: TRBJ2-2
V: TRBV4-3
size: -
DNA: TGCGCCAGCAGCCAAGATGGTAGGCGCCAGGGGGCAAACACCGGGGAGCTGTTTTTT
CDR3: CASSQDGRRQGANTGELFF

D: -
J: TRBJ2-3
V: TRBV5-1
size: few
DNA: TGCGCCAGCAGCTTAGCAGGGCCTATAAGGGATACGCAGTATTTT
CDR3: CASSLAGPIRDTQYF

D: -
J: TRBJ1-1
V: TRBV7-2
size: once
DNA: TGTGCCAGCAGCCCGACGGGTTACAACACTGAAGCTTTCTTT
CDR3: CASSPTGYNTEAFF

D: -
J: TRBJ2-5
V: TRBV19
size: -
DNA: TGTGCCAGTAGTATATCATCCATCAGCGGGACCCAGTACTTC
CDR3: CASSISSISGTQYF

D: -
J: TRBJ1-4
V: TRBV28
size: few
DNA: TGTGCCAGCAGCAACGGGGGTGCAACTAATGAAAAACTGTTTTTT
CDR3: CASSNGGATNEKLFF

D: -
J: TRBJ1-1
V: TRBV6-5
size: -
DNA: TGTGCCAGCAGTTGGGATGGGGACATGAACACTGAAGCTTTCTTT
CDR3: CASSWDGDMNTEAFF

D: TRBD2
J: TRBJ2-7
V: TRBV6-5
size: -
DNA: TGTGCCAGCAGTAAATGGGGGGGGGTCCCCTACGAGCAGTACTTC
CDR3: CASSKWGGVPYEQYF

D: -
J: TRBJ2-1
V: TRBV7-6
size: -
DNA: TGTGCCAGCAGCTCTTTAGCGGGACAGGCCTACAATGAGCAGTTCTTC
CDR3: CASSSLAGQAYNEQFF

D: -
J: TRBJ2-7
V: TRBV5-1
size: -
DNA: TGCGCCAGCAGCGAGGACAGACCGCCGCAGTACTTC
CDR3: CASSEDRPPQYF

D: -
J: TRBJ2-3
V: TRBV5-4
size: -
DNA: TGTGCCAGCAGCCCCAACAGGGTAGATACGCAGTATTTT
CDR3: CASSPNRVDTQYF